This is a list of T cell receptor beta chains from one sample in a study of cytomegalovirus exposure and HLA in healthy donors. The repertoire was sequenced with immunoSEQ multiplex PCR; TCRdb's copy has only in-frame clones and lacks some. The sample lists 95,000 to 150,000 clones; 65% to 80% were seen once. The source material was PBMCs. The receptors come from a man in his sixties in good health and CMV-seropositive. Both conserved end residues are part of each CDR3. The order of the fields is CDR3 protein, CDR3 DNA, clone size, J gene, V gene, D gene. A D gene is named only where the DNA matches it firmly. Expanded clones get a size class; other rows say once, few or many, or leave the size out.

CDR3aa: CASSQDRQGALYIEAFF; CDR3nt: TGCGCCAGCAGCCAAGATAGACAGGGGGCACTCTATATTGAAGCTTTCTTT; abundance: .; j_gene: TRBJ1-1; v_gene: TRBV4-1; d_gene: TRBD1
CDR3aa: CASWDRWRLGTEAFF; CDR3nt: TGTGCCAGCTGGGACAGGTGGAGATTGGGCACTGAAGCTTTCTTT; abundance: .; j_gene: TRBJ1-1; v_gene: TRBV28; d_gene: TRBD1
CDR3aa: CASSFIPTSVEQYF; CDR3nt: TGTGCCAGCAGCTTTATCCCAACTAGCGTCGAGCAGTACTTC; abundance: .; j_gene: TRBJ2-7; v_gene: TRBV7-3; d_gene: TRBD2
CDR3aa: CASSLFQGQETQYF; CDR3nt: TGTGCCAGCAGCTTATTTCAGGGACAAGAGACCCAGTACTTC; abundance: .; j_gene: TRBJ2-5; v_gene: TRBV7-6; d_gene: .
CDR3aa: CASSEVWAEKLFF; CDR3nt: TGTGCCAGTAGCGAAGTATGGGCTGAAAAACTGTTTTTT; abundance: .; j_gene: TRBJ1-4; v_gene: TRBV19; d_gene: .
CDR3aa: CASSVAGLSYEQYF; CDR3nt: TGTGCCAGCAGTGTAGCCGGACTCTCCTACGAGCAGTACTTC; abundance: .; j_gene: TRBJ2-7; v_gene: TRBV6-1; d_gene: .
CDR3aa: CASSFQGPNQPQHF; CDR3nt: TGTGCCAGCAGTTTTCAGGGGCCGAATCAGCCCCAGCATTTT; abundance: .; j_gene: TRBJ1-5; v_gene: TRBV28; d_gene: .
CDR3aa: CASSLRLAPDSYEQYF; CDR3nt: TGTGCCAGCAGTTTAAGACTAGCGCCAGACTCCTACGAGCAGTACTTC; abundance: .; j_gene: TRBJ2-7; v_gene: TRBV27; d_gene: TRBD2
CDR3aa: CAGQGGSREKLFF; CDR3nt: TGTGCCGGACAGGGCGGGTCGCGGGAAAAACTGTTTTTT; abundance: few; j_gene: TRBJ1-4; v_gene: TRBV30; d_gene: TRBD1
CDR3aa: CASSDGTGYSYEQYF; CDR3nt: TGTGCCAGCAGTGATGGGACAGGGTATTCCTACGAGCAGTACTTC; abundance: .; j_gene: TRBJ2-7; v_gene: TRBV6-1; d_gene: TRBD1
CDR3aa: CASSLTQFRETQYF; CDR3nt: TGTGCCAGCAGTTTAACTCAATTCCGGGAGACCCAGTACTTC; abundance: .; j_gene: TRBJ2-5; v_gene: TRBV28; d_gene: .
CDR3aa: CASSLQLGGQSTDTQYF; CDR3nt: TGTGCCAGCAGTCTACAACTAGGGGGACAGTCCACAGATACGCAGTATTTT; abundance: .; j_gene: TRBJ2-3; v_gene: TRBV27; d_gene: TRBD1
CDR3aa: CASSQEQGGTGELFF; CDR3nt: TGTGCCAGCAGCCAGGAGCAGGGCGGCACCGGGGAGCTGTTTTTT; abundance: .; j_gene: TRBJ2-2; v_gene: TRBV2; d_gene: .
CDR3aa: CASSAIQGTQYF; CDR3nt: TGTGCCAGCAGTGCGATACAGGGCACCCAGTACTTC; abundance: few; j_gene: TRBJ2-5; v_gene: TRBV27; d_gene: .
CDR3aa: CASSDPVQRESGFYYEQYF; CDR3nt: TGTGCCAGCAGTGACCCCGTTCAGCGGGAATCCGGATTTTACTACGAGCAGTACTTC; abundance: .; j_gene: TRBJ2-7; v_gene: TRBV27; d_gene: TRBD2
CDR3aa: CASSLGTGGGETQYF; CDR3nt: TGTGCCAGCAGCCTCGGGACAGGGGGCGGGGAGACCCAGTACTTC; abundance: few; j_gene: TRBJ2-5; v_gene: TRBV5-4; d_gene: TRBD1
CDR3aa: CASSEAQSGTGGYTF; CDR3nt: TGTGCCAGCAGTGAAGCGCAATCAGGAACCGGCGGCTACACCTTC; abundance: .; j_gene: TRBJ1-2; v_gene: TRBV6-1; d_gene: .
CDR3aa: CAWSVWQGLEQYF; CDR3nt: TGTGCCTGGAGTGTATGGCAGGGGCTCGAGCAGTACTTC; abundance: few; j_gene: TRBJ2-7; v_gene: TRBV30; d_gene: .
CDR3aa: CASLKGREEKLFF; CDR3nt: TGTGCCAGCCTGAAGGGGAGGGAGGAAAAACTGTTTTTT; abundance: once; j_gene: TRBJ1-4; v_gene: TRBV2; d_gene: .
CDR3aa: CASSLRSLASPQHF; CDR3nt: TGTGCCAGCAGTTTGCGGTCCTTAGCATCGCCCCAGCATTTT; abundance: .; j_gene: TRBJ1-5; v_gene: TRBV28; d_gene: .
CDR3aa: CASSGRETLHF; CDR3nt: TGTGCCAGCAGCGGCCGGGAGACCCTCCACTTT; abundance: .; j_gene: TRBJ1-6; v_gene: TRBV9; d_gene: .
CDR3aa: CASSPRTGPSNYGYTF; CDR3nt: TGTGCCAGCAGCCCCCGGACAGGGCCTTCTAACTATGGCTACACCTTC; abundance: once; j_gene: TRBJ1-2; v_gene: TRBV2; d_gene: TRBD1
CDR3aa: CASSPLAGTDTQYF; CDR3nt: TGTGCCAGCTCACCACTTGCCGGGACAGATACGCAGTATTTT; abundance: once; j_gene: TRBJ2-3; v_gene: TRBV18; d_gene: .
CDR3aa: CASRGTGTFWGYTF; CDR3nt: TGTGCCAGCAGGGGGACAGGGACCTTCTGGGGCTACACCTTC; abundance: .; j_gene: TRBJ1-2; v_gene: TRBV6-1; d_gene: TRBD1
CDR3aa: CASRTGEKLFF; CDR3nt: TGTGCCAGCAGAACCGGGGAAAAACTGTTTTTT; abundance: .; j_gene: TRBJ1-4; v_gene: TRBV2; d_gene: .
CDR3aa: CASSSPPGGDRYEQYF; CDR3nt: TGTGCCAGTAGTTCTCCTCCTGGGGGCGATCGCTACGAGCAGTACTTC; abundance: .; j_gene: TRBJ2-7; v_gene: TRBV19; d_gene: .
CDR3aa: CASRVWAGAGELFF; CDR3nt: TGCGCCAGCAGGGTGTGGGCAGGGGCCGGGGAGCTGTTTTTT; abundance: .; j_gene: TRBJ2-2; v_gene: TRBV5-1; d_gene: .
CDR3aa: CASSPTGGVRSDTQYF; CDR3nt: TGCGCCAGCAGCCCGACAGGGGGCGTGAGGTCAGATACGCAGTATTTT; abundance: .; j_gene: TRBJ2-3; v_gene: TRBV5-1; d_gene: TRBD1
CDR3aa: CASSYSGLPYEQYF; CDR3nt: TGTGCCAGCAGTTACTCGGGGCTGCCCTACGAGCAGTACTTC; abundance: .; j_gene: TRBJ2-7; v_gene: TRBV6-6; d_gene: .
CDR3aa: CSVEGTSSADTQYF; CDR3nt: TGCAGCGTTGAGGGGACTAGCAGCGCAGATACGCAGTATTTT; abundance: .; j_gene: TRBJ2-3; v_gene: TRBV29-1; d_gene: TRBD2
CDR3aa: CAWTSFWTANTGELFF; CDR3nt: TGTGCCTGGACCAGTTTTTGGACAGCGAACACCGGGGAGCTGTTTTTT; abundance: .; j_gene: TRBJ2-2; v_gene: TRBV30; d_gene: .
CDR3aa: CASSPGNINQPQHF; CDR3nt: TGTGCCAGCAGCCCAGGGAACATCAATCAGCCCCAGCATTTT; abundance: .; j_gene: TRBJ1-5; v_gene: TRBV7-9; d_gene: .
CDR3aa: CASSLAAGGRVLDTEAFF; CDR3nt: TGCGCCAGCAGCTTGGCCGCCGGGGGGCGCGTCTTAGACACTGAAGCTTTCTTT; abundance: .; j_gene: TRBJ1-1; v_gene: TRBV5-1; d_gene: .
CDR3aa: CASSRYRVKVNTEAFF; CDR3nt: TGTGCCAGCAGCCGCTACAGGGTTAAAGTGAACACTGAAGCTTTCTTT; abundance: .; j_gene: TRBJ1-1; v_gene: TRBV5-4; d_gene: .
CDR3aa: CASSSPERAGANVLTF; CDR3nt: TGCGCCAGCAGCTCACCAGAGAGGGCTGGGGCCAACGTCCTGACTTTC; abundance: .; j_gene: TRBJ2-6; v_gene: TRBV5-1; d_gene: .